This T cell receptor (beta chain) was sequenced in a study of beta chain features in type 1 diabetes. Study results and caveats: Moderate yet significant TCRB CDR3 shortening was seen in Type 1 diabetes patients in all four CD4+ subsets.

Every bit of the isolated RNA underwent reverse transcription, so sequencing read expressed TCRB transcripts. Clones were sequenced by immunoSEQ multiplex PCR, and TCRdb holds only the in-frame ones, with some missing. The repertoire holds hundreds of thousands of clones, with 15% as singletons. In the case of this clone: The antigen is undetermined.

The V gene's germline CDR1 is MDHEN and CDR2 SYDVKM. Losses at the gene ends were 1 base for V and 6 bases for J; bases not matched to a gene: 7. CDR3 length: 16 residues. The sample taken for sequencing was naive CD4+ T cells from blood. The clonotype comes from a man aged 18 to 29 with type 1 diabetes. V is TRBV28 and J is TRBJ2-1, with 9 bases lining up with TRBD2. DNA of the CDR3: TGTGCCAGCAGTTTATTGGGACTAGCCTCGGGCAATGAGCAGTTCTTC. Its translation: CASSLLGLASGNEQFF. The whole variable domain, remainder taken from reference TRBV28 and TRBJ2-1, is DVKVTQSSRYLVKRTGEKVFLECVQDMDHENMFWYRQDPGLGLRLIYFSYDVKMKEKGDIPEGYSVSREKKERFSLILESASTNQTSMYLCASSLLGLASGNEQFFGPGTRLTVL.